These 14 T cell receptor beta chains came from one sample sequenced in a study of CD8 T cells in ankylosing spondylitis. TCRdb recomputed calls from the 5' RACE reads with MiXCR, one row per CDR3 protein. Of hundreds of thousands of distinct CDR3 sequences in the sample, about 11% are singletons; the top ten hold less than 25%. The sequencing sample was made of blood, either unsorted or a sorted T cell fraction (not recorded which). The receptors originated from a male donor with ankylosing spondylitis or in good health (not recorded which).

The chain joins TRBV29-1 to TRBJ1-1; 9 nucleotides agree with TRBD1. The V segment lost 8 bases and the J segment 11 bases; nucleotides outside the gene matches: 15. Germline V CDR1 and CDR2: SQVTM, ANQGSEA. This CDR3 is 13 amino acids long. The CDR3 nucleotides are TGCAGCCTTGGGACCCGGGACAGGGAAGCGGCTTTCTTT. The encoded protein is CSLGTRDREAAFF.

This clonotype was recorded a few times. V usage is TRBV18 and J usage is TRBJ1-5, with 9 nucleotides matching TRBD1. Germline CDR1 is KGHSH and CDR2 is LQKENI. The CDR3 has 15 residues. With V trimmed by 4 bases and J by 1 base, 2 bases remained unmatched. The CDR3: CASSRDRVSNQPQHF. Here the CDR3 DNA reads TGTGCCAGCTCACGGGACAGGGTGAGCAATCAGCCCCAGCATTTT.

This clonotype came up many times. The CDR3: CSASLQIVEAFF. In DNA, the CDR3 is TGCAGTGCTAGTCTTCAGATAGTTGAAGCTTTCTTT. The chain uses TRBV20-1 and TRBJ1-1; D gene unclear. CDR1 is DFQATT and CDR2 is SNEGSKA in the germline V gene (reference sequence). There are 12 residues in the CDR3. Trimming cost V 3 bases and J 7 bases, with 12 bases left between them.

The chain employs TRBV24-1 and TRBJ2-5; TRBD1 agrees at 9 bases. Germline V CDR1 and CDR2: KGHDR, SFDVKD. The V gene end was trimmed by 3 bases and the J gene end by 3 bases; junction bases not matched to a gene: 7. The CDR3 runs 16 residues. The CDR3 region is CATSDPQGARKETQYF. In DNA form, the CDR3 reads TGTGCCACCAGTGATCCACAGGGGGCGCGGAAAGAGACCCAGTACTTC.

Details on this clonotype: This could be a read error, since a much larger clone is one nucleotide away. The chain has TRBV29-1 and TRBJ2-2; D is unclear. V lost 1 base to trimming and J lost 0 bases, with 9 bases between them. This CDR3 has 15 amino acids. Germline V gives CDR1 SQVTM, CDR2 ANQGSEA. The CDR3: CSVEVRYSNTGELFF. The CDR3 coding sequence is TGCAGCGTTGAAGTCAGATATTCGAACACCGGGGAGCTGTTTTTT.

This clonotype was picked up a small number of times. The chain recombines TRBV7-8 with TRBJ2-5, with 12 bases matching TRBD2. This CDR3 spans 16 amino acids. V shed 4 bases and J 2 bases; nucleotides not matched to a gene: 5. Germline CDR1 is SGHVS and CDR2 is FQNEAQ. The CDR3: CASSSLAGGRQETQYF. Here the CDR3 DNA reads TGTGCCAGCAGCTCACTAGCGGGGGGACGGCAAGAGACCCAGTACTTC.

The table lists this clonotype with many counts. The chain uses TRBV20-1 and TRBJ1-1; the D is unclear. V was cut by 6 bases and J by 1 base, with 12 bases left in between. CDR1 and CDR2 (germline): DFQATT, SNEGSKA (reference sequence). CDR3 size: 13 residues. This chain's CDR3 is CSAIIAPNTEAFF. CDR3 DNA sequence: TGCAGTGCCATCATCGCTCCGAACACTGAAGCTTTCTTT.

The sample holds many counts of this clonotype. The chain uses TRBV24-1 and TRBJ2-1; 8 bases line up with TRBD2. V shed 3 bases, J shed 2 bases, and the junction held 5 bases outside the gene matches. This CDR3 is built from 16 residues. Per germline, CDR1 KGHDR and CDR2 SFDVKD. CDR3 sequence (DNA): TGTGCCACCAGTGATAGCGCGGGGGGAACCTACAATGAGCAGTTCTTC. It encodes CATSDSAGGTYNEQFF.

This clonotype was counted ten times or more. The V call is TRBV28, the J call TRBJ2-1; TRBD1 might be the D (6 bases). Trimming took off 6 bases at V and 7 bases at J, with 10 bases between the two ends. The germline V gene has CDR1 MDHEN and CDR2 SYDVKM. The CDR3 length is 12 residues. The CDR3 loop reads CASRTGKNEQFF. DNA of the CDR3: TGTGCCAGCAGAACAGGGAAGAATGAGCAGTTCTTC.

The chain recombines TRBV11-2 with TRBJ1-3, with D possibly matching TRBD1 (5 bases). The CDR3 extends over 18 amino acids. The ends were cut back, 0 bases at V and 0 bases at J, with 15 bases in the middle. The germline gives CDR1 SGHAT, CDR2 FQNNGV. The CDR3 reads CASSLEPPGPISGNTIYF. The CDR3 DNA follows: TGTGCCAGCAGCTTAGAGCCACCGGGACCGATCTCTGGAAACACCATATATTTT.

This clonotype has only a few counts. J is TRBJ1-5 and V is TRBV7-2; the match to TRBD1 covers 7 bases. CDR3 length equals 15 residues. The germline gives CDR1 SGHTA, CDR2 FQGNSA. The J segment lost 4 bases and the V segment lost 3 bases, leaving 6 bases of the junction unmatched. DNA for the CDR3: TGTGCCAGCAGCTTCAATCCGACAGGGAATCAGCCCCAGCATTTT. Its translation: CASSFNPTGNQPQHF.

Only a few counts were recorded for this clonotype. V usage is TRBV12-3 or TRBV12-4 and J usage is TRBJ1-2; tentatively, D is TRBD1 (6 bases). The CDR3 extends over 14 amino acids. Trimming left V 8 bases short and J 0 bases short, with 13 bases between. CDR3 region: CASRKQGPNYGYTF. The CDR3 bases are TGTGCCAGCCGAAAGCAGGGGCCTAACTATGGCTACACCTTC.

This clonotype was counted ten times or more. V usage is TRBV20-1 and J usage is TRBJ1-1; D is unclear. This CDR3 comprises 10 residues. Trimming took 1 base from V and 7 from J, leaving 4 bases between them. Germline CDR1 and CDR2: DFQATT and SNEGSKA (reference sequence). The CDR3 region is CSARGIEAFF. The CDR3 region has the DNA TGCAGTGCTAGAGGGATTGAAGCTTTCTTT.

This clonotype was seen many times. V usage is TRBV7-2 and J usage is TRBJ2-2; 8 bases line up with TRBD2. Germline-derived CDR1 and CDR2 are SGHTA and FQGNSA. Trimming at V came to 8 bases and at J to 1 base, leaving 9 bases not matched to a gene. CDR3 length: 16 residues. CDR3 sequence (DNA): TGTGCCAGCGGCGCCGGGGGGGGCCAGAACACCGGGGAGCTGTTTTTT. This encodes CASGAGGGQNTGELFF.